A selection of T cell receptor beta chains follows, all from one sample in a study of T cell responses to AZD1222 COVID-19 vaccine. Sequencing used immunoSEQ multiplex PCR; TCRdb keeps in-frame clones, though not all of them. The table has under 45,000 clones, 88% seen once. The sample here was peripheral blood, taken 28 days after the second dose of the MenACWY control vaccine. These receptors were obtained from an adult who received the MenACWY meningococcal vaccine as a control. Both conserved end residues are part of each CDR3. A D gene is named only where the DNA matches it firmly. Clone size, where shown, is once, few, many, or a class for clones that have expanded.

J gene	D gene	V gene	clone size	CDR3 length	CDR3 protein	CDR3 DNA
TRBJ2-5	TRBD2	TRBV6-1	NA	18	CASSEARLAGVSQETQYF	TGTGCCAGCAGTGAAGCCCGACTAGCGGGAGTTTCCCAAGAGACCCAGTACTTC
TRBJ2-1	NA	TRBV12-5	NA	15	CASGSSRDPNNEQFF	TGTGCTAGTGGTTCATCCCGGGACCCTAACAATGAGCAGTTCTTC
TRBJ2-7	TRBD1	TRBV5-6	NA	16	CASSWEQGAGDYEQYF	TGTGCCAGCAGCTGGGAACAGGGGGCGGGTGACTACGAGCAGTACTTC
TRBJ2-3	NA	TRBV4-2	NA	14	CASSQDSSTDTQYF	TGTGCCAGCAGCCAAGATTCAAGCACAGATACGCAGTATTTT
TRBJ2-1	NA	TRBV27	NA	15	CASSFAPSPLNEQFF	TGTGCCAGCAGTTTCGCCCCATCACCCCTCAATGAGCAGTTCTTC
TRBJ1-3	NA	TRBV4-2	NA	15	CASSLLRDPGNTIYF	TGTGCCAGCAGCCTTCTCCGGGACCCTGGAAACACCATATATTTT
TRBJ2-3	NA	TRBV12-3/TRBV12-4	NA	13	CASSFSGTDTQYF	TGTGCCAGCAGTTTCTCGGGAACAGATACGCAGTATTTT
TRBJ2-1	NA	TRBV6-6	NA	12	CASSYSGDEQFF	TGTGCCAGCAGTTACTCGGGGGATGAGCAGTTCTTC
TRBJ1-5	TRBD1	TRBV18	NA	14	CASSGQGSNQPQHF	TGTGCCAGCTCAGGACAGGGGAGCAATCAGCCCCAGCATTTT
TRBJ2-7	TRBD1	TRBV7-9	NA	12	CASSLQGWEQYF	TGTGCCAGCAGCCTACAGGGGTGGGAGCAGTACTTC
TRBJ1-1	TRBD1	TRBV5-4	NA	17	CASSLVVPTGANTEAFF	TGTGCCAGCAGCTTGGTGGTACCGACAGGGGCGAACACTGAAGCTTTCTTT
TRBJ2-1	NA	TRBV2	few	15	CASSELGFPYNEQFF	TGTGCCAGCAGTGAACTGGGGTTCCCCTACAATGAGCAGTTCTTC
TRBJ1-1	NA	TRBV12-3/TRBV12-4	NA	13	CASSLTGTTEAFF	TGTGCCAGCAGTCTCACAGGGACCACTGAAGCTTTCTTT
TRBJ1-5	NA	TRBV4-2	NA	19	CASSRGSIQRHHINQPQHF	TGTGCCAGCAGCCGAGGTTCAATTCAACGACATCACATTAATCAGCCCCAGCATTTT
TRBJ1-2	NA	TRBV3-1/TRBV3-2	NA	12	CASSRSKGGYTF	TGTGCCAGCAGCCGAAGTAAGGGGGGCTACACCTTC
TRBJ2-7	TRBD2	TRBV27	NA	15	CASLRVGGRALEQYF	TGTGCCAGTTTAAGGGTAGGCGGGAGGGCGCTTGAGCAGTACTTC
TRBJ2-7	NA	TRBV7-9	NA	13	CASSLLGVYEQYF	TGTGCCAGCAGCTTATTAGGGGTTTACGAGCAGTACTTC
TRBJ2-1	NA	TRBV19	NA	14	CASRDGGPYNEQFF	TGTGCCAGTAGGGACGGCGGGCCTTACAATGAGCAGTTCTTC
TRBJ2-1	TRBD1	TRBV5-4	NA	16	CASSLADRGHVNEQFF	TGTGCCAGCAGCCTAGCTGACAGGGGGCACGTCAATGAGCAGTTCTTC
TRBJ2-1	NA	TRBV5-4	NA	15	CASSSRQSSYNEQFF	TGTGCCAGCAGCTCCCGACAGAGCTCCTACAATGAGCAGTTCTTC
TRBJ1-1	NA	TRBV5-4	NA	14	CASKGPGVDTEAFF	TGTGCCAGCAAAGGCCCAGGGGTCGACACTGAAGCTTTCTTT
TRBJ2-2	NA	TRBV28	NA	15	CASRNSNPNSGELFF	TGTGCCAGTAGAAATTCTAATCCGAATTCCGGGGAGCTGTTTTTT
TRBJ1-3	NA	TRBV15	NA	13	CATSSFVDATIYF	TGTGCCACCAGCAGTTTCGTCGATGCCACCATATATTTT
TRBJ2-2	TRBD2	TRBV24-1	NA	15	CATSDLAGDTGELFF	TGTGCCACCAGTGATTTGGCGGGAGACACCGGGGAGCTGTTTTTT
TRBJ1-3	TRBD1	TRBV24-1	NA	15	CATSDPTGPGNTIYF	TGTGCCACCAGTGATCCGACAGGGCCTGGAAACACCATATATTTT
TRBJ2-7	NA	TRBV28	NA	13	CASTGDSPYERDF	TGTGCCAGCACCGGGGACTCCCCTTACGAGCGGGACTTC
TRBJ1-4	NA	TRBV21-1	NA	18	CASSRRLARGRRDEKLFF	TGTGCCAGCAGCAGACGATTGGCCAGGGGACGCAGGGATGAAAAACTGTTTTTT
TRBJ2-3	NA	TRBV10-3	NA	17	CAISGSTAASSTDTQYF	TGTGCCATCAGTGGTTCTACAGCCGCGTCTAGCACAGATACGCAGTATTTT
TRBJ1-2	TRBD1	TRBV5-6	NA	13	CASSLDRGHGYTF	TGTGCCAGCAGCTTGGACAGGGGCCATGGCTACACCTTC
TRBJ2-3	NA	TRBV15	NA	16	CATSRGGTPSTDTQYF	TGTGCCACCAGCAGAGGCGGGACACCCTCCACAGATACGCAGTATTTT
TRBJ2-5	NA	TRBV7-2	NA	13	CASSPHHQETQYF	TGTGCCAGCAGCCCACACCATCAAGAGACCCAGTACTTC
TRBJ1-2	NA	TRBV25-1	NA	15	CASSDPLRGRYGYTF	TGTGCCAGCAGTGATCCGCTCAGGGGAAGGTATGGCTACACCTTC
TRBJ1-4	TRBD1	TRBV5-1	NA	14	CASSGTATNEKLFF	TGCGCCAGCAGTGGGACAGCAACTAATGAAAAACTGTTTTTT
TRBJ1-4	NA	TRBV2	NA	15	CASSEPRGKVEKLFF	TGTGCCAGCAGTGAACCTAGGGGCAAGGTAGAAAAACTGTTTTTT
TRBJ2-3	TRBD1	TRBV25-1	NA	17	CASSLRGPGPSTDTQYF	TGTGCCAGCAGTCTAAGGGGGCCGGGACCCAGCACAGATACGCAGTATTTT
TRBJ2-7	NA	TRBV12-3/TRBV12-4	NA	11	CASSLGQEQYF	TGTGCCAGCAGTTTAGGACAGGAGCAGTACTTC
TRBJ1-2	NA	TRBV24-1	few	13	CATSDRRTYGYTF	TGTGCCACCAGTGATCGACGGACCTATGGCTACACCTTC
TRBJ2-1	TRBD2	TRBV14	NA	16	CASSQGLAGGQNEQFF	TGTGCCAGCAGCCAGGGTCTAGCGGGAGGTCAGAATGAGCAGTTCTTC
TRBJ2-1	TRBD2	TRBV27	NA	15	CASSLLSGRAGEQFF	TGTGCCAGCAGTTTACTTAGCGGGAGGGCCGGTGAGCAGTTCTTC
TRBJ2-5	NA	TRBV27	NA	14	CASSLSPLGETQYF	TGTGCCAGCAGTTTATCCCCGCTCGGTGAGACCCAGTACTTC
TRBJ1-1	NA	TRBV6-2/TRBV6-3	NA	11	CASSYVAEAFF	TGTGCCAGCAGTTACGTCGCTGAAGCTTTCTTT
TRBJ1-2	TRBD1	TRBV19	NA	17	CASSIPFPDRGTYGYTF	TGTGCCAGTAGTATCCCCTTTCCGGACAGGGGAACCTATGGCTACACCTTC
TRBJ2-1	NA	TRBV20-1	NA	11	CSARRYNEQFF	TGCAGTGCGAGAAGATACAATGAGCAGTTCTTC
TRBJ2-4	NA	TRBV6-5	NA	11	CASWGVNIQYF	TGTGCCAGCTGGGGGGTAAACATTCAGTACTTC
TRBJ2-7	NA	TRBV3-1/TRBV3-2	once	15	CASSQDVGTPYEQYF	TGTGCCAGCAGCCAAGATGTCGGGACGCCCTACGAGCAGTACTTC
TRBJ2-1	NA	TRBV6-2/TRBV6-3	NA	12	CASSLEGNEQFF	TGTGCCAGCAGCCTTGAGGGGAATGAGCAGTTCTTC
TRBJ1-5	NA	TRBV20-1	NA	14	CSASNRIRNQPQHF	TGCAGTGCGAGTAACAGGATTCGGAATCAGCCCCAGCATTTT
TRBJ2-7	TRBD1	TRBV28	few	13	CASSSPGGYEQYF	TGTGCCAGCAGTTCCCCAGGGGGTTACGAGCAGTACTTC
TRBJ2-1	NA	TRBV28	NA	11	CASSRSNEQFF	TGTGCCAGCAGCCGGTCCAATGAGCAGTTCTTC
TRBJ2-2	NA	TRBV5-1	once	14	CASSDIQDTGELFF	TGCGCCAGCAGCGACATTCAGGACACCGGGGAGCTGTTTTTT
TRBJ2-7	TRBD2	TRBV29-1	NA	19	CSVSPRQGSFKREGLEQYF	TGCAGCGTTAGTCCCCGACAGGGGTCCTTCAAGCGGGAGGGCCTCGAGCAGTACTTC
TRBJ1-3	NA	TRBV5-1	few	15	CASSFFSGTGNTIYF	TGCGCCAGCAGCTTTTTCAGCGGGACTGGAAACACCATATATTTT
TRBJ2-1	TRBD1	TRBV7-6	NA	15	CASSLEATGGYEQFF	TGTGCCAGCAGCTTAGAGGCGACAGGGGGATATGAGCAGTTCTTC
TRBJ2-1	TRBD2	TRBV18	NA	15	CASSTTSGLYNEQFF	TGTGCCAGCTCAACCACTAGCGGGCTTTACAATGAGCAGTTCTTC
TRBJ1-1	NA	TRBV10-3	NA	11	CAISANTEAFF	TGTGCCATCAGTGCGAACACTGAAGCTTTCTTT
TRBJ1-5	NA	TRBV28	NA	14	CASSLRAYNQPQHF	TGTGCCAGCAGTCTCCGGGCCTACAATCAGCCCCAGCATTTT
TRBJ1-3	NA	TRBV24-1	few	11	CATSDRGSIYF	TGTGCCACCAGTGATCGGGGCTCCATATATTTT